Given below is one T cell receptor beta chain in context. The source of the sample is a study of cytotoxic CD8 clonotypes in ibrutinib-treated CLL. Sequencing used immunoSEQ multiplex PCR; TCRdb keeps in-frame clones, though not all of them. The sample has tens of thousands of clones, 60% to 80% seen once. This CDR3 has 11 amino acids. Per the germline V gene, CDR1 is SGDLS and CDR2 is YYNGEE. Trimming left V 0 bases short and J 12 bases short, with 9 bases between. The origin of this receptor is a human donor with chronic lymphocytic leukemia. The source was PBMCs, collected after 12 months of ibrutinib treatment. This chain uses TRBV9 with TRBJ1-2; D uncertain. CDR3 sequence reads: CASSVGGRNTF. CDR3 nucleotide sequence: TGTGCCAGCAGCGTAGGAGGGAGGAACACCTTC.